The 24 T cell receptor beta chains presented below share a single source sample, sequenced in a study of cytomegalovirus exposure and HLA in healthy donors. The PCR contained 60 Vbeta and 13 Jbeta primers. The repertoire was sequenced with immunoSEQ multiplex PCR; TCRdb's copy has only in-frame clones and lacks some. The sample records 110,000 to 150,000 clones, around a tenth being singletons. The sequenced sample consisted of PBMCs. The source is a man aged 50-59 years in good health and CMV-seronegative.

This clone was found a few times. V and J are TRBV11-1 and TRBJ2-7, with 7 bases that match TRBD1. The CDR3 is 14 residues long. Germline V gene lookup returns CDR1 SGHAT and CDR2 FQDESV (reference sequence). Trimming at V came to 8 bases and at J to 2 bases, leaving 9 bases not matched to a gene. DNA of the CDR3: TGTGCCAGCGGGATCAGGGGGAGACCCTACGAGCAGTACTTC. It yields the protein CASGIRGRPYEQYF.

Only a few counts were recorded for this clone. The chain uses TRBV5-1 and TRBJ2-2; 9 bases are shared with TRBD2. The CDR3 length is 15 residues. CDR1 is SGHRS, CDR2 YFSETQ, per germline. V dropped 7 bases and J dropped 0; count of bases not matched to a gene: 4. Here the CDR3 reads CASHSGSTNTGELFF. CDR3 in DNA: TGCGCCAGCCATAGCGGGAGTACGAACACCGGGGAGCTGTTTTTT.

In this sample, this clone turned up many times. DNA for the CDR3: TGTGCCAGCAGTGAAGACGGTCAGGGAGGCCTCGAGCAGTACTTC. Translating gives CASSEDGQGGLEQYF. The chain carries TRBV6-1 and TRBJ2-7; weak D call: TRBD2 (6 bases). V lost 1 base to trimming and J lost 6 bases, with 16 bases between them. Germline V CDR1 and CDR2: MNHNS, SASEGT. The CDR3 covers 15 residues.

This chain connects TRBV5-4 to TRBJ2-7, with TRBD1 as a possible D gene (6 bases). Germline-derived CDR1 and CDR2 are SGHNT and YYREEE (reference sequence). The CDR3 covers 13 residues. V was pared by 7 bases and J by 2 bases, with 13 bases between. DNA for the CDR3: TGTGCCAGCCAAAAGACAGGAACCTACGAGCAGTACTTC. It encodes CASQKTGTYEQYF.

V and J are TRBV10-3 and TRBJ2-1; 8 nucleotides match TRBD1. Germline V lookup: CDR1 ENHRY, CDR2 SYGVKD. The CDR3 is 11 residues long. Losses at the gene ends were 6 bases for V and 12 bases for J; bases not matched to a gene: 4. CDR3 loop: CAIRAGTGQFF. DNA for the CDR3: TGTGCCATCAGAGCCGGGACAGGGCAGTTCTTC.

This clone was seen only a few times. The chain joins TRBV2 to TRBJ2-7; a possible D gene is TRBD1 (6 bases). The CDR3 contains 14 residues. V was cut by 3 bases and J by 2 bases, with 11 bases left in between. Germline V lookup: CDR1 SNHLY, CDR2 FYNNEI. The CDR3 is CASSDHGQTYEQYF. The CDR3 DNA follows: TGTGCCAGCAGTGACCACGGACAGACCTACGAGCAGTACTTC. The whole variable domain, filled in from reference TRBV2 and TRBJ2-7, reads EPEVTQTPSHQVTQMGQEVILRCVPISNHLYFYWYRQILGQKVEFLVSFYNNEISEKSEIFDDQFSVERPDGSNFTLKIRSTKLEDSAMYFCASSDHGQTYEQYFGPGTRLTVT.

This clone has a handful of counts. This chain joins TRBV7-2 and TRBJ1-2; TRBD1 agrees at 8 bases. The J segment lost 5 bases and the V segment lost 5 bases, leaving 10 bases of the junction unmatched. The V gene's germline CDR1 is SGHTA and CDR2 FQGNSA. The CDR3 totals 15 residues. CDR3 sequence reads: CASSPGQGRLYGYTF. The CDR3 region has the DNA TGTGCCAGCAGCCCAGGACAGGGACGGCTTTATGGCTACACCTTC.

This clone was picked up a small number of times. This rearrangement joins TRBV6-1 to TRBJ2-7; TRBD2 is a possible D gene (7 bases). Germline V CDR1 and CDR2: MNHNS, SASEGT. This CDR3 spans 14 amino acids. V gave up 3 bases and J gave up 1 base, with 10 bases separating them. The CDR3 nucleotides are TGTGCCAGCAGTGAGGGGGGGCGTTCCTACGAGCAGTACTTC. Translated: CASSEGGRSYEQYF.

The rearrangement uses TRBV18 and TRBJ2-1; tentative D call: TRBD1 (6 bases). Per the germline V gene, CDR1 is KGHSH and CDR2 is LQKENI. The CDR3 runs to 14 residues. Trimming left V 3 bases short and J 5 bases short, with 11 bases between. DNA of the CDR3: TGTGCCAGCTCACCCTTAACAGGGAACAATGAGCAGTTCTTC. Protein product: CASSPLTGNNEQFF.

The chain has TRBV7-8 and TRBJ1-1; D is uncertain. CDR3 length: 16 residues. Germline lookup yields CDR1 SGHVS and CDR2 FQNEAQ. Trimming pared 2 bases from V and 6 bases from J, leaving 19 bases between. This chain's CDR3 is CASSLYPGRDWAEAFF. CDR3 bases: TGTGCCAGCAGCTTATATCCAGGTCGGGATTGGGCTGAAGCTTTCTTT.

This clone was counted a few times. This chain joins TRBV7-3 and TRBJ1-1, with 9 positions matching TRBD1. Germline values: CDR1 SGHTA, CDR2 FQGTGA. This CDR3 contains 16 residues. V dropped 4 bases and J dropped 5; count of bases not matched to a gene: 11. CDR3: CASSSTGGQGGTEAFF. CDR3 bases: TGTGCCAGCAGCTCAACAGGGGGCCAGGGCGGGACTGAAGCTTTCTTT.

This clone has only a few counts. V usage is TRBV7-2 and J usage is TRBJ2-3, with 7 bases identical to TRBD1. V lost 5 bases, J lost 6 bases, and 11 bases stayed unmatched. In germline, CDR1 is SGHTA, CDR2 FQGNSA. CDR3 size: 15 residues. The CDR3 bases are TGTGCCAGCAGCCCACAAGTAACAGGGGATGATACGCAGTATTTT. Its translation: CASSPQVTGDDTQYF.

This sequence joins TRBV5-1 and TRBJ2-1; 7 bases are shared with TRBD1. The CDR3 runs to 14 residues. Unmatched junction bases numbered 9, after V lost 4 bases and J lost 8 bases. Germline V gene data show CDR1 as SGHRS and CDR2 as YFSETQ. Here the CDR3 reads CASSPSTGYHEQFF. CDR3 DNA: TGCGCCAGCAGCCCCTCGACAGGGTACCATGAGCAGTTCTTC. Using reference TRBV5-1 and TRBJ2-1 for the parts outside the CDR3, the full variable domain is KAGVTQTPRYLIKTRGQQVTLSCSPISGHRSVSWYQQTPGQGLQFLFEYFSETQRNKGNFPGRFSGRQFSNSRSEMNVSTLELGDSALYLCASSPSTGYHEQFFGPGTRLTVL.

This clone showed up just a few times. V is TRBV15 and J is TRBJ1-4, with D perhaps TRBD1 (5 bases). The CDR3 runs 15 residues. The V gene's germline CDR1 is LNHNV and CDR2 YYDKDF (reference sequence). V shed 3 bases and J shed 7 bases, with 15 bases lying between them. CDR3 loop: CATSSRNRQIEKLFF. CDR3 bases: TGTGCCACCAGCAGCCGTAATCGACAGATTGAAAAACTGTTTTTT. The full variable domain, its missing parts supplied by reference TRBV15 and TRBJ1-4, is DAMVIQNPRYQVTQFGKPVTLSCSQTLNHNVMYWYQQKSSQAPKLLFHYYDKDFNNEADTPDNFQSRRPNTSFCFLDIRSPGLGDTAMYLCATSSRNRQIEKLFFGSGTQLSVL.

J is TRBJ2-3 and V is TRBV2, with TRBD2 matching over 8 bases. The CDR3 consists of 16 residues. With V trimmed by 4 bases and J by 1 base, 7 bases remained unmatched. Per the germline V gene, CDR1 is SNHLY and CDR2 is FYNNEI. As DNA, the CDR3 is TGTGCCAGCAGTGGACAGCGGGAGAGCCGCACAGATACGCAGTATTTT. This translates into CASSGQRESRTDTQYF.

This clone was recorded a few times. The CDR3 region is CASSLVASGGARTQYF. The CDR3 bases are TGCGCCAGCAGCTTGGTGGCTAGCGGGGGGGCAAGGACGCAGTATTTT. The chain links TRBV5-1 to TRBJ2-3; TRBD2 matches 12 bases. The length of the CDR3 is 16 residues. V dropped 0 bases and J dropped 9; count of bases not matched to a gene: 8. Germline V gene data show CDR1 as SGHRS and CDR2 as YFSETQ.

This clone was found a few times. The DNA of the CDR3 is TGTGCCAGCAGCTTATACAGGGGATCGGGAGCTTTCTTT. The encoded protein is CASSLYRGSGAFF. The genes are TRBV7-9 and TRBJ1-1; 7 bases align to TRBD1. This CDR3 has 13 amino acids. CDR1 SEHNR and CDR2 FQNEAQ come from the germline V gene (reference sequence). The trim removed 2 bases at V and 10 bases at J, leaving 7 bases unmatched.

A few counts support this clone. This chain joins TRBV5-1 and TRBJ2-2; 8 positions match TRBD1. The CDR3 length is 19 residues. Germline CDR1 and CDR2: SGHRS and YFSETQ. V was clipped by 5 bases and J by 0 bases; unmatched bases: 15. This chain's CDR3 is CASSRKSDRGETNTGELFF. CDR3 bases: TGCGCCAGCAGTCGTAAAAGTGACAGGGGCGAAACGAACACCGGGGAGCTGTTTTTT.

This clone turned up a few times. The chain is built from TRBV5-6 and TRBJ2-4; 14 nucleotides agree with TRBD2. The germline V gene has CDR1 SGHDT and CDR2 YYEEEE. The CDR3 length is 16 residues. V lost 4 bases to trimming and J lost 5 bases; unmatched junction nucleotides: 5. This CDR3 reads CASSPPGLAGENIQYF. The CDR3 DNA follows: TGTGCCAGCAGCCCACCGGGACTAGCGGGAGAAAACATTCAGTACTTC.

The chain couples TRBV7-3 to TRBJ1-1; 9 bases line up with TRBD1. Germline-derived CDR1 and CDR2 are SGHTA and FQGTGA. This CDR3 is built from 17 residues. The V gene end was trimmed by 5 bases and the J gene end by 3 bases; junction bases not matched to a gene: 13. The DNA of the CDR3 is TGTGCCAGCAGCGTCACAGGGGGCGGTAAGTTCGACACTGAAGCTTTCTTT. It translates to CASSVTGGGKFDTEAFF.

CDR3 sequence: CASSSGGGSYNEQFF. In nucleotides, the CDR3 is TGTGCCAGCAGTTCGGGGGGGGGCTCCTACAATGAGCAGTTCTTC. The J gene is TRBJ2-1, the V gene TRBV28, with 8 nucleotides matching TRBD2. The junction had 2 bases not matched to a gene; V was cut back by 4 bases and J by 0 bases. The V gene's germline CDR1 is MDHEN and CDR2 SYDVKM. The CDR3 length is 15 residues.

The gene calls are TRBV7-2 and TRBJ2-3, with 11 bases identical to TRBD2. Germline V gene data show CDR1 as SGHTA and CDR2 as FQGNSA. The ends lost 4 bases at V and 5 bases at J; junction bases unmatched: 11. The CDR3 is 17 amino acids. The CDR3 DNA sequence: TGTGCCAGCAGCTCCCCCTCGGGACTAGCGGTTCGAGATACGCAGTATTTT. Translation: CASSSPSGLAVRDTQYF.

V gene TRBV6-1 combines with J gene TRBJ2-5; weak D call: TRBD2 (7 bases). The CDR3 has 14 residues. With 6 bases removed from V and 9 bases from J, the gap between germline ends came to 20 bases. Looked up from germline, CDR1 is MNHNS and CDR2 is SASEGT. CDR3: CASSPRGGAQPQYF. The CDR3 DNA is TGTGCCAGCAGCCCTAGAGGGGGGGCGCAGCCCCAGTACTTC.

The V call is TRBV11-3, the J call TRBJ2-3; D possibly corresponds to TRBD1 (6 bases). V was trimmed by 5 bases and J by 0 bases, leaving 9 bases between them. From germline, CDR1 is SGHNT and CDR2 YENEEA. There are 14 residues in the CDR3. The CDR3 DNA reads TGTGCCAGCAGCCCAGGGGTTAGCACAGATACGCAGTATTTT. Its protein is CASSPGVSTDTQYF.